The 20 T cell receptor beta chains below were found in one sample sequenced in a study of OX40 agonist ivuxolimab in advanced cancers. Method: immunoSEQ multiplex PCR; TCRdb's copy keeps in-frame clones and lacks some. The data show 53,000 or so clones, about 94% seen once. The input for sequencing was CD4+ or CD8+ T cells sorted from blood, taken in a trial of the OX40 agonist ivuxolimab. The receptors were gathered from an adult with an advanced solid tumor such as melanoma, head and neck, liver or kidney cancer.

The count of this clone is one. The V and J genes are TRBV29-1 and TRBJ2-2; possibly TRBD2 for D (5 bases). Germline V CDR1 and CDR2: SQVTM, ANQGSEA. The CDR3 spans 13 residues. V dropped 4 bases and J dropped 5 bases, with 11 bases sitting between them. The CDR3 nucleotides are TGCAGCGTTGCGTCCTCGGGGACCGGGGAGCTGTTTTTT. As protein: CSVASSGTGELFF.

This rearrangement joins TRBV6-5 to TRBJ2-7, with 8 nucleotides matching TRBD1. CDR1 is MNHEY, CDR2 SVGAGI, per germline. This CDR3 spans 16 amino acids. Trimming took 0 bases from V and 0 from J; bases not matched to a gene: 4. DNA for the CDR3: TGTGCCAGCAGTTACTCGACAGGGGAGAGCTCCTACGAGCAGTACTTC. This encodes CASSYSTGESSYEQYF.

This chain joins TRBV18 and TRBJ2-7; no firm D call. The V gene lost 5 bases and the J gene lost 0 bases, with 14 bases spanning the gap. The CDR3 contains 15 residues. Per germline, CDR1 KGHSH and CDR2 LQKENI. The CDR3 loop is CASSTGPEDSYEQYF. The DNA of the CDR3 is TGTGCCAGCTCAACCGGCCCCGAGGACTCCTACGAGCAGTACTTC.

The V and J genes are TRBV19 and TRBJ1-5; the D is unclear. Germline V gene lookup returns CDR1 LNHDA and CDR2 SQIVND (reference sequence). The V gene lost 5 bases and the J gene lost 5 bases, with 16 bases spanning the gap. CDR3 length: 15 residues. The DNA of the CDR3 is TGTGCCAGTAGTCCCGGTCCCATTGGGCATCAGCCCCAGCATTTT. It is translated as CASSPGPIGHQPQHF.

The chain carries TRBV27 and TRBJ2-3; 7 bases are a match to TRBD2. V trimming: 3 bases; J trimming: 1 base; junction bases outside the gene matches: 4. The V gene's germline CDR1 is MNHEY and CDR2 SMNVEV (reference sequence). This CDR3 spans 15 amino acids. The CDR3 sequence is CASSFRLAGTDTQYF. DNA for the CDR3: TGTGCCAGCAGTTTTCGGCTAGCGGGCACAGATACGCAGTATTTT.

This clone was seen once. The chain has TRBV15 and TRBJ1-2; the match to TRBD1 covers 9 bases. Trimming at V came to 0 bases and at J to 4 bases, leaving 3 bases not matched to a gene. This CDR3 has 15 residues. CDR1 and CDR2 from the germline V gene are LNHNV and YYDKDF (reference sequence). CDR3: CATSREGTGIYGYTF. The CDR3 DNA reads TGTGCCACCAGCAGAGAAGGGACAGGGATCTATGGCTACACCTTC.

The gene calls are TRBV7-8 and TRBJ2-7; the D gene could be TRBD1 or TRBD2 (7 bases each). Germline lookup yields CDR1 SGHVS and CDR2 FQNEAQ. Trimming pared 6 bases from V and 3 bases from J, leaving 18 bases between. CDR3 length equals 15 residues. The CDR3 DNA reads as TGTGCCAGCAGGGGGGGGACAGCGCTTTACTACGAGCAGTACTTC. This translates into CASRGGTALYYEQYF.

The chain has TRBV10-3 and TRBJ2-3, with D tentatively TRBD1 (7 bases). Trimming stripped 6 bases from V and 8 bases from J, with 21 bases between. The V gene's germline CDR1 is ENHRY and CDR2 SYGVKD. The CDR3 covers 15 residues. The CDR3 DNA follows: TGTGCCATCAGCGAGGAGGGACAGCACATCGGTACGCAGTATTTT. Encoded protein: CAISEEGQHIGTQYF.

The genes are TRBV28 and TRBJ2-1, with TRBD2 matching over 10 bases. Germline V gives CDR1 MDHEN, CDR2 SYDVKM. Unmatched junction bases numbered 10, after V lost 7 bases and J lost 7 bases. This CDR3 is built from 15 residues. CDR3 in DNA: TGTGCCAGCACTTATCTAGCGGGAGTAGAGAATGAGCAGTTCTTC. Amino acids: CASTYLAGVENEQFF.

This chain joins TRBV4-3 and TRBJ2-3; no firm D call. V was trimmed by 0 bases and J by 1 base, leaving 8 bases between them. The CDR3 is 15 residues long. Per germline, CDR1 LGHNA and CDR2 YSLEER. In nucleotides, the CDR3 is TGCGCCAGCAGCCAAGATCACTTACGCACAGATACGCAGTATTTT. Amino acids: CASSQDHLRTDTQYF.

This chain connects TRBV11-2 to TRBJ1-1, with D maybe TRBD1 (6 bases). CDR1 is SGHAT and CDR2 is FQNNGV in the germline V gene. This CDR3 contains 17 residues. Trimming cost V 1 base and J 0 bases, with 15 bases left between them. The CDR3 protein is CASSLGPSGGLNTEAFF. The CDR3 DNA reads as TGTGCCAGCAGCTTAGGCCCCTCGGGGGGGCTGAACACTGAAGCTTTCTTT. Full variable domain (remainder filled in from reference TRBV11-2 and TRBJ1-1): EAGVAQSPRYKIIEKRQSVAFWCNPISGHATLYWYQQILGQGPKLLIQFQNNGVVDDSQLPKDRFSAERLKGVDSTLKIQPAKLEDSAVYLCASSLGPSGGLNTEAFFGQGTRLTVV.

The chain uses TRBV27 and TRBJ2-7; 10 nucleotides align to TRBD1. Germline lookup yields CDR1 MNHEY and CDR2 SMNVEV (reference sequence). The junction had 22 bases not matched to a gene; V was cut back by 3 bases and J by 5 bases. The CDR3 loop spans 20 amino acids. The chain's CDR3 is CASSFRKIQFPGQGFDEQYF. CDR3 coding DNA: TGTGCCAGCAGTTTTCGAAAAATACAATTCCCGGGACAGGGGTTTGACGAGCAGTACTTC.

The genes are TRBV5-4 and TRBJ1-5; 10 bases fit TRBD1. V trimming: 4 bases; J trimming: 6 bases; junction bases outside the gene matches: 7. The CDR3 runs 15 residues. Germline assignment: CDR1 SGHNT and CDR2 YYREEE (reference sequence). DNA for the CDR3: TGTGCCAGCAGCATCGGGACAGGGGAATTTCAGCCCCAGCATTTT. Translated, it gives CASSIGTGEFQPQHF. Full variable domain (outside the CDR3, taken from reference TRBV5-4 and TRBJ1-5): ETGVTQSPTHLIKTRGQQVTLRCSSQSGHNTVSWYQQALGQGPQFIFQYYREEENGRGNFPPRFSGLQFPNYSSELNVNALELDDSALYLCASSIGTGEFQPQHFGDGTRLSIL.

V gene TRBV7-9 combines with J gene TRBJ1-1; TRBD1 agrees at 8 bases. CDR3 size: 15 residues. With 5 bases clipped from V and 0 bases from J, the junction kept 5 bases outside the gene matches. CDR1 SEHNR and CDR2 FQNEAQ come from the germline V gene (reference sequence). CDR3 amino acids: CASSQGTGLNTEAFF. DNA of the CDR3: TGTGCCAGCAGCCAAGGGACAGGTTTGAACACTGAAGCTTTCTTT.

This clone occurred once. The CDR3 loop is CASSFGLAGTYEQYF. The DNA for the CDR3 is TGTGCCAGCAGCTTTGGACTAGCGGGAACCTACGAGCAGTACTTC. The chain recombines TRBV7-2 with TRBJ2-7; 12 bases are a match to TRBD2. After removal of 3 bases from V and 2 bases from J, the junction contained 2 bases not matched to a gene. The CDR3 covers 15 residues. Germline V CDR1 and CDR2: SGHTA, FQGNSA.

The V call is TRBV13, the J call TRBJ2-7, with D perhaps matching TRBD1 (6 bases). This CDR3 has 16 residues. Germline V gene data show CDR1 as PRHDT and CDR2 as FYEKMQ (reference sequence). V lost 0 bases and J lost 2, with 14 bases in between. The CDR3 region has the DNA TGTGCCAGCAGCTTAGGCCGAACAGGGATCGCCTACGAGCAGTACTTC. Translating gives CASSLGRTGIAYEQYF.

The V and J genes are TRBV7-9 and TRBJ2-3; 9 bases are a match to TRBD2. Germline CDR1 reads SEHNR; CDR2 reads FQNEAQ (reference sequence). The junction had 2 bases not matched to a gene; V was cut back by 3 bases and J by 4 bases. The CDR3 consists of 14 residues. The chain's CDR3 is CASSFWTSADTQYF. For the CDR3, the DNA is TGTGCCAGCAGCTTCTGGACTAGCGCAGATACGCAGTATTTT.

This chain links TRBV14 with TRBJ2-5, with 11 bases matching TRBD2. The CDR3 is 21 amino acids. Germline loops: CDR1 SGHDN, CDR2 FVKESK. V lost 0 bases and J lost 1; bases outside the gene matches: 16. The CDR3 sequence is CASSQDPLIAGGPFRQETQYF. The CDR3 nucleotides are TGTGCCAGCAGCCAAGATCCTCTCATAGCGGGAGGGCCGTTTCGCCAAGAGACCCAGTACTTC.

The gene calls are TRBV18 and TRBJ1-5, with unresolved D. The germline gives CDR1 KGHSH, CDR2 LQKENI. V was shortened by 5 bases and J by 7 bases, with 12 bases between the two germline ends. This CDR3 has 13 residues. The CDR3 reads CASSIPGAQPQHF. CDR3 DNA: TGTGCCAGCTCAATCCCGGGAGCCCAGCCCCAGCATTTT.

The chain uses TRBV10-3 and TRBJ1-3; D ambiguous. Trimming removed 4 bases at V and 4 bases at J, with 5 bases between. This CDR3 has 12 residues. CDR1 is ENHRY, CDR2 SYGVKD, per germline. CDR3 in DNA: TGTGCCATCAGTGGTGAGGGAAACACCATATATTTT. Its protein product is CAISGEGNTIYF.